This TCR beta chain was retrieved from a study of CD8+CD57+ T cells in acquired aplastic anemia. Study context: 3.2 ug was the average amount of DNA from sorted CD4+ and CD8+ cells. Overall study results and limits: Patients versus controls showed no significant CD8+ Simpson's diversity difference.

For CDR3 and TCR beta VDJ profiling, genomic DNA was the template used. MiXCR, applied by TCRdb to the reads, yields one record per CDR3 protein. The sample consists of 150,000 to 200,000 distinct CDR3 sequences, less than 60% of them appearing once. On this clonotype: What it binds is not known.

Only patients with CD8+CD57+ cell expansion on flow cytometry were chosen for sequencing. The CDR3 covers 16 residues. Germline V lookup: CDR1 LNHDA, CDR2 SQIVND (reference sequence). V lost 5 bases and J lost 3; bases outside the gene matches: 5. This TCR was recovered from a human donor with aplastic anemia. The V gene is TRBV19, the J gene TRBJ2-1; 12 positions agree with TRBD2. What was sequenced was sorted CD4+, CD8+, or CD8+CD57+ T cells (not recorded which) from PBMCs. In DNA form, the CDR3 reads TGTGCCAGTAGTCTGACTAGCGGGAGTGTCTACAATGAGCAGTTCTTC. It specifies CASSLTSGSVYNEQFF.